The text below deals with one T cell receptor (beta chain). Repertoires were generated with immunoSEQ multiplex PCR, while TCRdb's copy carries only in-frame clones and drops some. The table records around 100,000 clones, more than 90% of them present only once. CDR1 SSHAT and CDR2 FNYEAQ come from the germline V gene (reference sequence). The V gene end was trimmed by 5 bases and the J gene end by 6 bases; junction bases not matched to a gene: 3. The CDR3 runs 13 residues. The sample belongs to a study of siplizumab effects on memory and regulatory T cells. The source material was CD4+ T cells sorted from blood. This clonotype originated in a human donor in good health. This chain uses TRBV7-7 with TRBJ1-4; TRBD1 agrees at 7 bases. The CDR3 reads CASSTGEYEKLFF. For the CDR3, the DNA is TGTGCCAGCAGCACAGGGGAGTATGAAAAACTGTTTTTT.